The present TCR beta chain was sequenced within a study of STAT5B mutations in CD4+ large granular lymphocyte leukemia. The survey-level immunoSEQ assay was used. Original processing notes: The detection floor for productive clonotype frequency was 2.59 x 10-5. Profiling relied on immunoSEQ multiplex PCR, and the TCRdb table lists in-frame clones only, not all of them. D and trimming were read from the DNA, whereas the V and J calls and clone size are those reported in that table. This sample has around 30,000 clones, with roughly four fifths found just once. Between the trimmed V and J ends, which lost 2 bases and 0 bases, there was a span of 6 bases. This CDR3 spans 14 amino acids. The germline CDR1 and CDR2 sequences are SGDLS and YYNGEE.

The chain couples TRBV9 to TRBJ2-1; TRBD2 might be the D (6 bases). This receptor was identified in a human donor in good health. Material: CD4+ T cells from blood buffy coats. CDR3 amino acids: CASSVGSSYNEQFF. CDR3 DNA sequence: TGTGCCAGCAGCGTCGGGAGCTCCTACAATGAGCAGTTCTTC.